The clone carrying this T cell receptor (beta chain) came up many times. No antigen is known for it. These data originate in a study of T-cell reconstitution after alpha-beta-depleted transplantation in children. The TCRbeta library incorporated unique molecular identifiers. TCRdb re-called the PCR reads through MiXCR, storing one row per CDR3 protein. The sample records 65,000 to 90,000 distinct CDR3 sequences, approximately 11% being singletons. General observations from the study: Newly produced T cells mostly accounted for T-cell counts and diversity one year post-transplant. The origin of high day-60 TCRbeta diversity in some patients lay in surviving recipient T cells and thymic progenitors. Several hundred expanded graft clones reportedly were the source of alpha-beta T cells about two months after transplant.

Source: PBMCs, taken before TCRalphabeta/CD19-depleted stem cell transplant. The clonotype was recovered from a boy younger than 18 with acute myeloid leukemia, due to receive a stem cell transplant.

The CDR3 here is CASRRTLNTGELFF. The CDR3 DNA reads as TGTGCCAGCAGGCGTACACTGAACACCGGGGAGCTGTTTTTT. This chain uses TRBV28 with TRBJ2-2; D call uncertain. CDR3 length: 14 amino acids. Trimming removed 6 bases at V and 1 base at J, with 9 bases between. Germline CDR1 and CDR2: MDHEN and SYDVKM.